This TCR beta chain comes out of a study of CD8 T cells in ankylosing spondylitis. This clonotype was counted a few times. TCRdb ran MiXCR on the 5' RACE reads and lists one entry per CDR3 protein. The table includes about 250,000 distinct CDR3 sequences, under 35% detected once. The CDR3 has 15 amino acids. Germline lookup yields CDR1 SGHRS and CDR2 YFSETQ. Trimming cost V 0 bases and J 4 bases; bases outside gene matches: 6. Input material: blood, either unsorted or a sorted T cell fraction (not recorded which). The receptor was isolated from a male donor with ankylosing spondylitis or in good health (not recorded which). This sequence joins TRBV5-1 and TRBJ1-1, with 7 bases identical to TRBD1. CDR3 amino acids: CASSLGQGMGTEAFF. In DNA, the CDR3 is TGCGCCAGCAGCTTGGGACAGGGCATGGGCACTGAAGCTTTCTTT. Together with reference TRBV5-1 and TRBJ1-1, the CDR3 gives the full variable domain: KAGVTQTPRYLIKTRGQQVTLSCSPISGHRSVSWYQQTPGQGLQFLFEYFSETQRNKGNFPGRFSGRQFSNSRSEMNVSTLELGDSALYLCASSLGQGMGTEAFFGQGTRLTVV.